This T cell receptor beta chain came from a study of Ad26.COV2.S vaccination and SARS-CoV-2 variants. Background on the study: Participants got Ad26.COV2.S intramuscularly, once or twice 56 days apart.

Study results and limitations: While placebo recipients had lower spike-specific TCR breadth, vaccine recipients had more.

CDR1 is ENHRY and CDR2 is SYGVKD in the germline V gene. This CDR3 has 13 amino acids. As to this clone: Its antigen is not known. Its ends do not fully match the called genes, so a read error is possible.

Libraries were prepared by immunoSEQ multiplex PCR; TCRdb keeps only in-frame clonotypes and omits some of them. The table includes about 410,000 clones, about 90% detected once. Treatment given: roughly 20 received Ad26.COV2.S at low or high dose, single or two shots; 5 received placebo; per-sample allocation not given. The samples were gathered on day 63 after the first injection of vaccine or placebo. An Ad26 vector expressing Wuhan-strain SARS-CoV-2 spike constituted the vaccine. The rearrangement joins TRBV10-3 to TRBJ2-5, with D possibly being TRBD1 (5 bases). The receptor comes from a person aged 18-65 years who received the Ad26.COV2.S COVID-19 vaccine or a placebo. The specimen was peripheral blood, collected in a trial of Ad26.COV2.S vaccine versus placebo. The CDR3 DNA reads TGTGCCATCCGTGACAGCCACCAAGAGACCCAGTACTTC. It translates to CAIRDSHQETQYF.